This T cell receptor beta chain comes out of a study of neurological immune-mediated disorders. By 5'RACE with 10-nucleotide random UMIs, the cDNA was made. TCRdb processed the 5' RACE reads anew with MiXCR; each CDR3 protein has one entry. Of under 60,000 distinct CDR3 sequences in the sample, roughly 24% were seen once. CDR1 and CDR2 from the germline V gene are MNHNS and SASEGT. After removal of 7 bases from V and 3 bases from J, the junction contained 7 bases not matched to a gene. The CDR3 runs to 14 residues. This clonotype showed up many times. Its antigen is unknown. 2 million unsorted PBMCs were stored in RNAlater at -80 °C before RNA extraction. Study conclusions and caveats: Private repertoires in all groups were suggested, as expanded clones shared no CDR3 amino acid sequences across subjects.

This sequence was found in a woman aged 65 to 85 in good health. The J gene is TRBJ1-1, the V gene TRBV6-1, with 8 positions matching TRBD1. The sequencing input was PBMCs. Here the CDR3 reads CASNLRGPDTEAFF. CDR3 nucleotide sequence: TGTGCCAGCAATCTCAGGGGGCCGGACACTGAAGCTTTCTTT.